Presented here are 8 T cell receptor beta chains from one specimen sequenced in a study of blood T cell repertoires in COVID-19. Generated by immunoSEQ multiplex PCR, the TCRdb table keeps only in-frame clones and is missing some. The sample has roughly 180,000 clones; about 78% are singletons. The sample consisted of peripheral blood. These receptors came from a woman between 50 and 59 years old with active or convalescent COVID-19.

The chain joins TRBV28 to TRBJ1-2; D remains unclear. The germline CDR1 and CDR2 sequences are MDHEN and SYDVKM. V was pared by 4 bases and J by 2 bases, with 17 bases between. The CDR3 contains 16 residues. The CDR3 spells CASSSSSSGRNYGYTF. The CDR3 nucleotides read TGTGCCAGCAGTTCCAGCTCATCCGGCAGGAACTATGGCTACACCTTC.

The chain recombines TRBV27 with TRBJ2-1; D is perhaps TRBD1 (6 bases). The germline CDR1 and CDR2 sequences are MNHEY and SMNVEV (reference sequence). This CDR3 comprises 13 residues. The V and J ends lost 1 base and 8 bases respectively, with 9 bases between them. The CDR3 DNA is TGTGCCAGCAGTTTATATGAGGGGGATGAGCAGTTCTTC. Translation gives CASSLYEGDEQFF.

The V call is TRBV7-9, the J call TRBJ2-7, with 7 bases lining up with TRBD1. With V trimmed by 5 bases and J by 7 bases, 8 bases remained unmatched. The germline gives CDR1 SEHNR, CDR2 FQNEAQ (reference sequence). The CDR3 runs to 13 residues. For the CDR3, the DNA is TGTGCCAGCAGCCACAGGGGCTCGGGAGAGCAGTACTTC. Amino acid sequence: CASSHRGSGEQYF.

The genes are TRBV19 and TRBJ2-5; D gene ambiguous. Trimming stripped 5 bases from V and 5 bases from J, with 15 bases between. This CDR3 spans 14 amino acids. CDR1 is LNHDA and CDR2 is SQIVND in the germline V gene (reference sequence). The CDR3: CASSQLLFSETQYF. CDR3 in DNA: TGTGCCAGTAGTCAACTCCTTTTTTCGGAGACCCAGTACTTC.

This clone was found a few times. This sequence joins TRBV2 and TRBJ1-3, with D perhaps TRBD1 (5 bases). CDR3 length: 15 amino acids. Looked up from germline, CDR1 is SNHLY and CDR2 is FYNNEI. V shed 7 bases and J shed 0 bases, with 13 bases lying between them. DNA for the CDR3: TGTGCCAGCACCGAGACAGCTCACTCTGGAAACACCATATATTTT. This encodes CASTETAHSGNTIYF.

The chain employs TRBV27 and TRBJ2-7; TRBD2 matches 7 bases. The CDR3 extends over 14 amino acids. Germline V gene lookup returns CDR1 MNHEY and CDR2 SMNVEV (reference sequence). V was clipped by 3 bases and J by 5 bases; unmatched bases: 7. CDR3 residues: CASSFAGREDEQYF. The CDR3 nucleotides are TGTGCCAGCAGTTTTGCCGGACGGGAGGACGAGCAGTACTTC.

This clone was detected only a few times. The sample holds other DNA sequences that translate to the same CDR3. This chain joins TRBV6-5 and TRBJ1-1, with D possibly matching TRBD1 (5 bases). The V gene's germline CDR1 is MNHEY and CDR2 SVGAGI. V lost 4 bases to trimming and J lost 1 base, with 7 bases between them. This CDR3 spans 13 amino acids. The CDR3 spells CASSSQGNTEAFF. The CDR3 DNA sequence: TGTGCCAGCAGTTCCCAGGGGAACACTGAAGCTTTCTTT.

The rearrangement joins TRBV7-2 to TRBJ1-2, with D tentatively TRBD1 (6 bases). CDR1 SGHTA and CDR2 FQGNSA come from the germline V gene. The CDR3 has 14 residues. Trimming removed 3 bases from V and 8 bases from J, with 16 bases in between. The CDR3: CASSLGTGGEGYTF. CDR3 DNA sequence: TGTGCCAGCAGCTTGGGAACGGGGGGCGAAGGCTACACCTTC.